Listed here are 28 T cell receptor beta chains from one sample, sequenced in a study of cytotoxic CD8 clonotypes in ibrutinib-treated CLL. Profiled with immunoSEQ multiplex PCR; TCRdb holds only in-frame clones, not every one. The repertoire includes around 53,000 clones, 50% to 65% of them detected once, and roughly 25% sits in the top ten. The sample in question was PBMCs, obtained at disease progression, from a patient treated with ibrutinib. The source of these receptors is a human donor with chronic lymphocytic leukemia.

This clone appeared a few times. This chain uses TRBV6-1 with TRBJ1-5; no reliable D call. The germline V and J ends were trimmed by 8 bases and 4 bases, with 9 bases remaining between them. The CDR3 contains 12 residues. Germline assignment: CDR1 MNHNS and CDR2 SASEGT. The CDR3, as DNA: TGTGCCAGCCACACACAAAATCAGCCCCAGCATTTT. Amino acids: CASHTQNQPQHF.

This clone showed up just a few times. This chain joins TRBV7-2 and TRBJ2-1, with a tentative D call TRBD2 (5 bases). CDR3 length: 16 amino acids. The germline V and J ends were trimmed by 5 bases and 1 base, with 15 bases remaining between them. Germline V gives CDR1 SGHTA, CDR2 FQGNSA. CDR3 sequence (DNA): TGTGCCAGCAGCCGCTCGTGGGGAGAATCCTACAATGAGCAGTTCTTC. Translating gives CASSRSWGESYNEQFF.

The genes are TRBV5-6 and TRBJ2-7; TRBD2 matches at 13 bases. Germline-derived CDR1 and CDR2 are SGHDT and YYEEEE. CDR3 size: 15 residues. V was clipped by 4 bases and J by 2 bases; unmatched bases: 3. The CDR3 DNA reads TGTGCCAGCAGCGCGGGACTAGCGGGGACCTACGAGCAGTACTTC. Protein sequence: CASSAGLAGTYEQYF.

The chain couples TRBV13 to TRBJ2-7, with TRBD2 as a possible D gene (7 bases). This CDR3 has 14 amino acids. Germline V gene data show CDR1 as PRHDT and CDR2 as FYEKMQ (reference sequence). V dropped 5 bases and J dropped 3 bases, with 14 bases sitting between them. The CDR3 DNA sequence: TGTGCCAGCAGCAGGGGGGGCCGTCTCTACGAGCAGTACTTC. It translates to CASSRGGRLYEQYF. The full variable domain, rest sourced from reference TRBV13 and TRBJ2-7, is AAGVIQSPRHLIKEKRETATLKCYPIPRHDTVYWYQQGPGQDPQFLISFYEKMQSDKGSIPDRFSAQQFSDYHSELNMSSLELGDSALYFCASSRGGRLYEQYFGPGTRLTVT.

V is TRBV6-5 and J is TRBJ1-2, with D perhaps matching TRBD1 (5 bases). The CDR3 has 13 amino acids. V lost 4 bases and J lost 3, with 9 bases in between. Germline lookup yields CDR1 MNHEY and CDR2 SVGAGI. The CDR3 sequence is CASSWGTDYGYTF. The DNA of the CDR3 is TGTGCCAGCAGTTGGGGGACGGACTATGGCTACACCTTC.

In the case of this clone: One end of the junction does not line up with germline, which may come from a read error. The CDR3 DNA is TGTGCCAGCTCCCCACCAAGGACGGTGCGGACAACCAACACTGAAGCTTTCTTT. It translates to CASSPPRTVRTTNTEAFF. This chain connects TRBV18 to TRBJ1-1; D is possibly TRBD1 (5 bases). The germline V gene has CDR1 KGHSH and CDR2 LQKENI. The CDR3 is made up of 18 amino acids.

J is TRBJ1-1 and V is TRBV7-8; tentatively, D is TRBD1 (5 bases). The germline CDR1 and CDR2 sequences are SGHVS and FQNEAQ. Trimming stripped 0 bases from V and 4 bases from J, with 12 bases between. The CDR3 is 15 residues long. This CDR3 reads CASSLAAGRITEAFF. The CDR3 region has the DNA TGTGCCAGCAGCTTAGCGGCAGGGAGAATCACTGAAGCTTTCTTT.

This clone was detected a few times. This chain joins TRBV6-4 and TRBJ1-5; D not certain. The CDR3 totals 13 residues. Trimming shortened V by 2 bases and J by 4 bases, and 6 bases separated the two germline ends. The germline CDR1 and CDR2 sequences are MRHNA and SNTAGT. CDR3 residues: CASSDGVNQPQHF. The CDR3 DNA follows: TGTGCCAGCAGTGACGGAGTTAATCAGCCCCAGCATTTT.

There are many counts of this clone. V gene TRBV30 combines with J gene TRBJ2-7, with D tentatively TRBD1 or TRBD2 (6 bases each). Trimming removed 1 base from V and 4 bases from J, with 14 bases in between. Germline-derived CDR1 and CDR2 are GTSNPN and SVGIG (reference sequence). The CDR3 extends over 14 amino acids. CDR3 nucleotides: TGTGCCTGGAGTGAAGGGGGGACCGGGTACGAGCAGTACTTC. Translating it yields CAWSEGGTGYEQYF.

This rearrangement joins TRBV7-9 to TRBJ2-3; possibly TRBD1 for D (5 bases). Germline lookup yields CDR1 SEHNR and CDR2 FQNEAQ (reference sequence). V was trimmed by 1 base and J by 6 bases, leaving 17 bases between them. This CDR3 has 16 amino acids. The CDR3 loop is CASSLGQILFWDTQYF. The CDR3 DNA follows: TGTGCCAGCAGCTTAGGACAGATCCTCTTTTGGGATACGCAGTATTTT.

The V gene is TRBV4-3, the J gene TRBJ2-7, with TRBD2 matching 11 bases. This CDR3 spans 15 amino acids. V lost 3 bases to trimming and J lost 4 bases; unmatched junction nucleotides: 5. CDR1 is LGHNA, CDR2 YSLEER, per germline. DNA for the CDR3: TGCGCCAGCAGCCAGGGACTAGCGGTAGCGTACGAGCAGTACTTC. Encoded protein: CASSQGLAVAYEQYF.

The chain couples TRBV7-2 to TRBJ2-3; perhaps TRBD1 as D (6 bases). Trimming cost V 5 bases and J 7 bases, with 7 bases left between them. CDR1 SGHTA and CDR2 FQGNSA come from the germline V gene. This CDR3 contains 11 residues. The CDR3 here is CASSQGNTQYF. The CDR3 coding sequence is TGTGCCAGCAGCCAGGGGAATACGCAGTATTTT.

The chain recombines TRBV28 with TRBJ2-3; D gene uncertain. Trimming shortened V by 7 bases and J by 2 bases, and 13 bases separated the two germline ends. Per germline, CDR1 MDHEN and CDR2 SYDVKM. The CDR3 covers 14 residues. The CDR3 sequence: CASTSPGHTDTQYF. CDR3 sequence (DNA): TGTGCCAGCACCTCTCCGGGCCACACAGATACGCAGTATTTT.

The gene calls are TRBV30 and TRBJ1-3; D remains unclear. V gave up 4 bases and J gave up 2 bases, with 6 bases separating them. Per germline, CDR1 GTSNPN and CDR2 SVGIG (reference sequence). CDR3 size: 12 residues. The CDR3 bases are TGTGCCTGGACCAATGCTGGAAACACCATATATTTT. As protein: CAWTNAGNTIYF.

This chain connects TRBV2 to TRBJ1-4; TRBD1 might be the D (5 bases). Trimming took 6 bases from V and 4 from J, leaving 18 bases between them. Germline-derived CDR1 and CDR2 are SNHLY and FYNNEI. The CDR3 totals 16 residues. CDR3 in DNA: TGTGCCAGCAGCTTATTCGGGGGATCGGGTAATGAAAAACTGTTTTTT. Translating gives CASSLFGGSGNEKLFF.

The V and J genes are TRBV7-2 and TRBJ1-4, with D possibly being TRBD1 (5 bases). CDR1 is SGHTA and CDR2 is FQGNSA in the germline V gene. V lost 4 bases and J lost 3, with 12 bases in between. This CDR3 is 15 amino acids long. The CDR3 coding sequence is TGTGCCAGCAGCTCCGGGGGATATTCTAATGAAAAACTGTTTTTT. It encodes CASSSGGYSNEKLFF.

The chain carries TRBV9 and TRBJ2-1; D is undetermined. Germline V gene lookup returns CDR1 SGDLS and CDR2 YYNGEE. Trimming cost V 0 bases and J 5 bases, with 15 bases left between them. This CDR3 spans 16 amino acids. The CDR3 loop is CASSVASGVDNNEQFF. DNA for the CDR3: TGTGCCAGCAGCGTAGCTTCTGGAGTGGATAACAATGAGCAGTTCTTC.

This chain joins TRBV25-1 and TRBJ1-1, with 9 bases that match TRBD1. Germline V gene lookup returns CDR1 MGHDK and CDR2 SYGVNS. The CDR3 has 15 amino acids. V shed 0 bases, J shed 4 bases, and the junction held 3 bases outside the gene matches. CDR3 loop: CASSEYGDRATEAFF. The CDR3 DNA reads as TGTGCCAGCAGTGAATACGGGGACAGGGCCACTGAAGCTTTCTTT.

This clone has a count of ten or more. The CDR3 DNA follows: TGTGCCAGCACAATGAACACTGAAGCTTTCTTT. It translates to CASTMNTEAFF. J is TRBJ1-1 and V is TRBV28; D uncertain. The V end was cut by 7 bases, the J end by 0 bases, with 3 bases between. The CDR3 loop spans 11 amino acids. CDR1 is MDHEN and CDR2 is SYDVKM in the germline V gene. Combining the CDR3 with reference TRBV28 and TRBJ1-1 gives the whole variable domain DVKVTQSSRYLVKRTGEKVFLECVQDMDHENMFWYRQDPGLGLRLIYFSYDVKMKEKGDIPEGYSVSREKKERFSLILESASTNQTSMYLCASTMNTEAFFGQGTRLTVV.

This clone has just a few counts. This chain connects TRBV12-1 to TRBJ2-2. TRBV12-1 is a known pseudogene. The CDR3 contains 15 residues. This CDR3 reads CASSWGTSDTGELFF. In DNA, the CDR3 is TGTGCCAGCAGCTGGGGGACCAGCGACACCGGGGAGCTGTTTTTT.

V is TRBV30 and J is TRBJ2-3; TRBD2 matches 11 bases. V lost 6 bases, J lost 6 bases, and 11 bases stayed unmatched. Germline assignment: CDR1 GTSNPN and CDR2 SVGIG (reference sequence). CDR3 length equals 15 residues. CDR3: CACISGRARGDTQYF. CDR3 DNA: TGTGCCTGCATTAGCGGGAGGGCCCGTGGGGATACGCAGTATTTT.

This rearrangement joins TRBV20-1 to TRBJ1-3; D gene ambiguous. This CDR3 is built from 11 residues. Germline assignment: CDR1 DFQATT and CDR2 SNEGSKA (reference sequence). With 6 bases removed from V and 2 bases from J, the gap between germline ends came to 5 bases. CDR3 bases: TGCAGTGCAACTGCTGGAAACACCATATATTTT. Amino acids: CSATAGNTIYF.

The chain has TRBV6-5 and TRBJ2-1; D call uncertain. V was clipped by 6 bases and J by 0 bases, with 12 bases between them. The CDR3 has 15 amino acids. Germline V lookup: CDR1 MNHEY, CDR2 SVGAGI. The CDR3 sequence: CASSPPASSYNEQFF. CDR3 coding DNA: TGTGCCAGCAGCCCCCCAGCCAGCTCCTACAATGAGCAGTTCTTC.

This chain links TRBV28 with TRBJ2-1; 8 bases line up with TRBD2. Germline V gives CDR1 MDHEN, CDR2 SYDVKM. V gave up 3 bases and J gave up 4 bases; unmatched junction bases: 14. CDR3 length: 18 residues. CDR3 bases: TGTGCCAGCAGTTTCCCCTCTGCGGGGGGCCCGAATTACAATGAGCAGTTCTTC. Translation gives CASSFPSAGGPNYNEQFF.

The V gene is TRBV5-1, the J gene TRBJ2-5, with unresolved D. Looked up from germline, CDR1 is SGHRS and CDR2 is YFSETQ. This CDR3 has 15 amino acids. The germline V and J ends were trimmed by 5 bases and 5 bases, with 19 bases remaining between them. The CDR3 loop is CASSSTSAQWETQYF. CDR3 nucleotides: TGCGCCAGCAGTTCTACCTCTGCCCAATGGGAGACCCAGTACTTC.

This clone turned up a few times. This rearrangement joins TRBV18 to TRBJ2-7; 8 bases map to TRBD1. Germline V gene lookup returns CDR1 KGHSH and CDR2 LQKENI. V shed 6 bases, J shed 2 bases, and the junction held 9 bases outside the gene matches. There are 15 residues in the CDR3. In DNA, the CDR3 is TGTGCCAGCTCTCCAGGGGGCTGGACGCCCTACGAGCAGTACTTC. This gives the protein CASSPGGWTPYEQYF.

V gene TRBV11-3 combines with J gene TRBJ2-3; the D call may be TRBD1 or TRBD2 (5 bases each). Deletions cut 8 bases from V and 1 base from J, with 16 bases between. CDR3 size: 15 residues. CDR1 and CDR2 from the germline V gene are SGHNT and YENEEA. CDR3 sequence (DNA): TGTGCCAGCGCAGCCCGGGACGTTGGCACAGATACGCAGTATTTT. Residues: CASAARDVGTDTQYF. Using reference TRBV11-3 and TRBJ2-3 for the parts outside the CDR3, the full variable domain is EAGVVQSPRYKIIEKKQPVAFWCNPISGHNTLYWYLQNLGQGPELLIRYENEEAVDDSQLPKDRFSAERLKGVDSTLKIQPAELGDSAVYLCASAARDVGTDTQYFGPGTRLTVL.

The chain recombines TRBV4-1 with TRBJ2-7; D possibly corresponds to TRBD2 (7 bases). V was shortened by 0 bases and J by 3 bases, with 21 bases between the two germline ends. This CDR3 has 18 residues. CDR1 and CDR2 (germline): MGHRA, YSYEKL. As DNA, the CDR3 is TGCGCCAGCAGCCAAGATCGGGGACACAGAGCGGGATTCTACGAGCAGTACTTC. It encodes CASSQDRGHRAGFYEQYF.